This T cell receptor (beta chain) stems from a study of blood T cell repertoires in COVID-19. Study summary: COVID-19 samples, acute and convalescent, were from the United States, Italy and Spain. Sample material is recorded as cDNA or gDNA derived from T cells, B-cell-depleted T cells, or PBMCs.

Original analysis: Amplification of reference gene primers provided the estimated nucleated cell counts. TCRdb keeps only in-frame clones here, not all; method: immunoSEQ multiplex PCR. The DNA gave D and trimming, while V, J and clone size come from that table. The sample contains 140,000 to 150,000 clones, about nine tenths of which appear only once. With V trimmed by 3 bases and J by 0 bases, 1 base remained unmatched. Germline lookup yields CDR1 LNHDA and CDR2 SQIVND (reference sequence). The CDR3 extends over 16 amino acids. The clonotype comes from a man at least 80 years old with acute or convalescent COVID-19. This chain links TRBV19 with TRBJ2-3, with 12 nucleotides matching TRBD2. Sequenced: peripheral blood. CDR3 residues: CASSILAGGSTDTQYF. The CDR3 DNA is TGTGCCAGTAGTATCCTAGCGGGGGGGAGCACAGATACGCAGTATTTT.